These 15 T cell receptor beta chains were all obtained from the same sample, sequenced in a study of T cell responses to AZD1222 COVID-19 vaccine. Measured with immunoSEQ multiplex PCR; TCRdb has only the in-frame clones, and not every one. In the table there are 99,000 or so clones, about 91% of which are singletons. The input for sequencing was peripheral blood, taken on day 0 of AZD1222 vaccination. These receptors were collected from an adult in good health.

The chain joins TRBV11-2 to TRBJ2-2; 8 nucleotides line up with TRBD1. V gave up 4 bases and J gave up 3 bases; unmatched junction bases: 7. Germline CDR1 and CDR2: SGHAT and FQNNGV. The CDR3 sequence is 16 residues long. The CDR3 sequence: CASSSQGASYTGELFF. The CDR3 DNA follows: TGTGCCAGCAGCTCCCAGGGGGCGAGTTACACCGGGGAGCTGTTTTTT.

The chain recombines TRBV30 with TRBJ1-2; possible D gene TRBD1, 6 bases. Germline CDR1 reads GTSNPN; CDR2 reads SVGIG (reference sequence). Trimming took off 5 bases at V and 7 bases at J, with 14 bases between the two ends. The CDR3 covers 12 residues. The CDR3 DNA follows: TGTGCCTGGCATCACGAGGGGGGTGGCTACACCTTC. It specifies CAWHHEGGGYTF.

The CDR3 coding sequence is TGTGCCAGCAGTCCCCCGGGACAGGGGTTGTACGAGCAGTACTTC. Protein sequence: CASSPPGQGLYEQYF. V gene TRBV6-6 combines with J gene TRBJ2-7; 10 nucleotides agree with TRBD1. CDR3 length equals 15 residues. V was pared by 5 bases and J by 4 bases, with 8 bases of the junction left unmatched. Germline V CDR1 and CDR2: MNHNY, SVGAGI (reference sequence).

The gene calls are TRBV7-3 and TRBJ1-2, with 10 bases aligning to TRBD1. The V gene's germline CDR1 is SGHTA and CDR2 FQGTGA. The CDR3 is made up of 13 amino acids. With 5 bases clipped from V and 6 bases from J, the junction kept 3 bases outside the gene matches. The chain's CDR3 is CASSLGTGDGYTF. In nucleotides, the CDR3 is TGTGCCAGCAGCCTAGGGACAGGGGATGGCTACACCTTC.

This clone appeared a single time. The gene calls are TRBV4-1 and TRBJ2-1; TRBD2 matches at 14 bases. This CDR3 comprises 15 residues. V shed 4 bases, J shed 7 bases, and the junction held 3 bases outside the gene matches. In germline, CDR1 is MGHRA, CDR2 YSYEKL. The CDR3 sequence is CASSPRTSGGNEQFF. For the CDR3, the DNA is TGCGCCAGCAGCCCTCGGACTAGCGGGGGGAATGAGCAGTTCTTC.

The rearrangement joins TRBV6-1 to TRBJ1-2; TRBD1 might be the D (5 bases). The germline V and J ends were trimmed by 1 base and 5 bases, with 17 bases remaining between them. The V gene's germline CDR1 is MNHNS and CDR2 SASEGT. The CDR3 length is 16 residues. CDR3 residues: CASSEGSRGSWYGYTF. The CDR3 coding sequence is TGTGCCAGCAGTGAAGGGAGTAGGGGCAGTTGGTATGGCTACACCTTC.

CDR3 sequence: CASSRDRSYGYTF. The CDR3, as DNA: TGTGCCAGCTCACGGGACAGATCCTATGGCTACACCTTC. V is TRBV18 and J is TRBJ1-2, with 7 bases aligning to TRBD1. The germline V gene has CDR1 KGHSH and CDR2 LQKENI. The CDR3 totals 13 residues. V lost 4 bases and J lost 4; bases outside the gene matches: 3.

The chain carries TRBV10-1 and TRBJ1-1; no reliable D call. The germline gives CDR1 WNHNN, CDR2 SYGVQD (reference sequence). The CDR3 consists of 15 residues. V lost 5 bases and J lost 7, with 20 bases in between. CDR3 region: CASSPDLEGDGEAFF. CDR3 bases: TGCGCCAGCAGTCCCGACCTCGAGGGAGACGGTGAAGCTTTCTTT.

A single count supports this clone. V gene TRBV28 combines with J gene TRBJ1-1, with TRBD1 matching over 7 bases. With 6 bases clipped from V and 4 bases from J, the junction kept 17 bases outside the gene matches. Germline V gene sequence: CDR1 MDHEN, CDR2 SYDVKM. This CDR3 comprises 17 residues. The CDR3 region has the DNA TGTGCCAGCAGCCAAAGCGAGCCAGGGGGAGGATTCACTGAAGCTTTCTTT. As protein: CASSQSEPGGGFTEAFF.

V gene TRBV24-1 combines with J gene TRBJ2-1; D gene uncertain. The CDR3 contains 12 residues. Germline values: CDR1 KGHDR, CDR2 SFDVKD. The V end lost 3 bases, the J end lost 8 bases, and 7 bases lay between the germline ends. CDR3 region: CATSDSLDEQFF. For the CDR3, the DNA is TGTGCCACCAGTGATAGTCTCGATGAGCAGTTCTTC.

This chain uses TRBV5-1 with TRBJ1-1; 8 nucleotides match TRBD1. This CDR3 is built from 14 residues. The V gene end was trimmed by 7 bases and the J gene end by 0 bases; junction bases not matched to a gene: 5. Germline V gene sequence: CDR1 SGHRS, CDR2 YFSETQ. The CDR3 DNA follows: TGCGCCAGCCGACAGGGGACAATGAACACTGAAGCTTTCTTT. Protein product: CASRQGTMNTEAFF.

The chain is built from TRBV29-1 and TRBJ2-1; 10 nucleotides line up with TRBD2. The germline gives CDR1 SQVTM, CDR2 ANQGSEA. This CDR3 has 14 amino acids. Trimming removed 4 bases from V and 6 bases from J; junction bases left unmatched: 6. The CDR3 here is CSVGSGGGVNEQFF. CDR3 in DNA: TGCAGCGTTGGGAGCGGGGGGGGTGTCAATGAGCAGTTCTTC.

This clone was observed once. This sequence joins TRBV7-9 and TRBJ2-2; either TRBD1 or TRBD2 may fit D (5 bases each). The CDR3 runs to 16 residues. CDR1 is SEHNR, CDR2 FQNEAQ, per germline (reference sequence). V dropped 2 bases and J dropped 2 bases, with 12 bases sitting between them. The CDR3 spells CASSLTGGLNTGELFF. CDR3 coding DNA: TGTGCCAGCAGCTTAACAGGAGGACTTAACACCGGGGAGCTGTTTTTT.

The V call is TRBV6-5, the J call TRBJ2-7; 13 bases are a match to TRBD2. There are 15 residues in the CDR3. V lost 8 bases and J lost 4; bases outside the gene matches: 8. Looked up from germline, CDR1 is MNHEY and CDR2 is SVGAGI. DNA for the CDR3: TGTGCCAGCCTCCCTGCGACTAGCGGGGGGTACGAGCAGTACTTC. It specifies CASLPATSGGYEQYF.

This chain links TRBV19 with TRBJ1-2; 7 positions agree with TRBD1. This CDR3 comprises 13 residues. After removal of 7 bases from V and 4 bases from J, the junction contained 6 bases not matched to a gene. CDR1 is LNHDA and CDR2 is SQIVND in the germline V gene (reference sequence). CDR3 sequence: CASKQGISYGYTF. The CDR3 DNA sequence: TGTGCCAGTAAACAGGGGATCAGCTATGGCTACACCTTC.